One sample yielded the 2 T cell receptor beta chains listed below, sequenced in a study of somatic mutations in cytotoxic T cells in rheumatoid arthritis. TCRdb's table, derived via immunoSEQ multiplex PCR, lists solely in-frame clones and lacks some. The table shows more than 15,000 clones, with around four fifths occurring only once. Sequencing input: CD8+ T cells sorted from blood. Receptor source: an adult with rheumatoid arthritis.

This clone appeared a single time. The chain is built from TRBV27 and TRBJ2-2, with 7 bases lining up with TRBD1. V was clipped by 3 bases and J by 7 bases; unmatched bases: 5. The CDR3 is made up of 14 amino acids. Germline V CDR1 and CDR2: MNHEY, SMNVEV (reference sequence). The chain's CDR3 is CASSLQGGSGELFF. DNA of the CDR3: TGTGCCAGCAGTTTGCAAGGGGGCAGCGGGGAGCTGTTTTTT.

A single count supports this clone. V is TRBV7-9 and J is TRBJ2-1, with 12 bases identical to TRBD2. This CDR3 is built from 15 residues. The J segment lost 4 bases and the V segment lost 6 bases, leaving 4 bases of the junction unmatched. Germline values: CDR1 SEHNR, CDR2 FQNEAQ (reference sequence). The CDR3 protein is CASSSTSGRYNEQFF. The CDR3 nucleotides are TGTGCCAGCAGTTCTACTAGCGGGAGGTACAATGAGCAGTTCTTC.